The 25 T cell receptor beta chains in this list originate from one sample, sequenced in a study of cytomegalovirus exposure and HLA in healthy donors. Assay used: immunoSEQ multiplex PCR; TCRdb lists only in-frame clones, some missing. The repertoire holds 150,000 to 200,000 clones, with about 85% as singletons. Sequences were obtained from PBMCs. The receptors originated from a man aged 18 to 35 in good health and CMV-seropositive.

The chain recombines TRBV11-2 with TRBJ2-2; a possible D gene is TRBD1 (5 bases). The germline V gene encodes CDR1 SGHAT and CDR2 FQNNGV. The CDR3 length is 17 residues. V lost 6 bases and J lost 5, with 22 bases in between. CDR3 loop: CASSYYVARDRTGELFF. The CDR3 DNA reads TGTGCCAGCAGTTATTATGTTGCCAGGGATCGTACCGGGGAGCTGTTTTTT.

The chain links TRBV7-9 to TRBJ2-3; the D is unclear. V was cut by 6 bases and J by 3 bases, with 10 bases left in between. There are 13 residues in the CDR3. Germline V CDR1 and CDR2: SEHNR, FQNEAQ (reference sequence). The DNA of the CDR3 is TGTGCCAGCAGTCCCCGAGGAACAGATACGCAGTATTTT. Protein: CASSPRGTDTQYF.

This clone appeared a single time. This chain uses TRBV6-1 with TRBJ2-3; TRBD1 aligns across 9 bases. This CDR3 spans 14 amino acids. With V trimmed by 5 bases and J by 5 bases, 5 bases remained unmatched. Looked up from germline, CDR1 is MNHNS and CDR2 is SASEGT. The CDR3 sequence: CASSPTGGGDTQYF. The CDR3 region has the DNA TGTGCCAGCAGTCCAACAGGGGGCGGAGATACGCAGTATTTT.

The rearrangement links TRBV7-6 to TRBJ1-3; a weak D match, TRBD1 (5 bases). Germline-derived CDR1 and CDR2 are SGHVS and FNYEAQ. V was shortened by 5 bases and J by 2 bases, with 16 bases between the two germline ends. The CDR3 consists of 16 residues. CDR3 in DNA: TGTGCCAGCAGCCCCTCACCTTTAGGGGCTGGAAACACCATATATTTT. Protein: CASSPSPLGAGNTIYF. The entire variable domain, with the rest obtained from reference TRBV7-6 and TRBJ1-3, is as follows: GAGVSQSPRYKVTKRGQDVALRCDPISGHVSLYWYRQALGQGPEFLTYFNYEAQQDKSGLPNDRFSAERPEGSISTLTIQRTEQRDSAMYRCASSPSPLGAGNTIYFGEGSWLTVV.

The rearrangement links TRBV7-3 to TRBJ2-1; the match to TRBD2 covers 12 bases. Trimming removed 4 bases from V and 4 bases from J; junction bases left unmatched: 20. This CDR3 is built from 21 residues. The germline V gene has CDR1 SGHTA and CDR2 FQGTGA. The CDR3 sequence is CASSSLIPGLAGLAVYNEQFF. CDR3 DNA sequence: TGTGCCAGCAGCTCACTTATACCGGGACTAGCGGGCCTGGCGGTGTACAATGAGCAGTTCTTC.

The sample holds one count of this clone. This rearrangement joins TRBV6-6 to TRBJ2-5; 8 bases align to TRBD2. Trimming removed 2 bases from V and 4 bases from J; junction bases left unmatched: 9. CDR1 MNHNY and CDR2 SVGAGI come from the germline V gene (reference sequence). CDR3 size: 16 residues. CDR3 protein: CASSYGIAGPLETQYF. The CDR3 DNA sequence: TGTGCCAGCAGTTACGGGATAGCGGGACCGTTAGAGACCCAGTACTTC.

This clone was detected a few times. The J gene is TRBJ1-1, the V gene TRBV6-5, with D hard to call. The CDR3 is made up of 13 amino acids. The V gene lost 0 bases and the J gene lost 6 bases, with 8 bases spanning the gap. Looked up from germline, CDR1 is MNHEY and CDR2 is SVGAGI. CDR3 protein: CASSYSGWAEAFF. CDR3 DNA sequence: TGTGCCAGCAGTTACTCCGGGTGGGCTGAAGCTTTCTTT.

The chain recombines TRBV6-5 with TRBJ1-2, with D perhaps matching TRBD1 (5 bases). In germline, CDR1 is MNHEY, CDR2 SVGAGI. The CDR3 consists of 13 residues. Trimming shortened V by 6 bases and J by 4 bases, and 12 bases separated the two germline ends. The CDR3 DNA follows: TGTGCCAGCAGCCGAAGGGGTCCCTATGGCTACACCTTC. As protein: CASSRRGPYGYTF.

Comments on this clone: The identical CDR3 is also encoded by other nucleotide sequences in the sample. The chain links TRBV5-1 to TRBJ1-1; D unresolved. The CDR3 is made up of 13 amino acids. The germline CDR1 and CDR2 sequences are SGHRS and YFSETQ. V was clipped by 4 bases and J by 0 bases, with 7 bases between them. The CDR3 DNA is TGCGCCAGCAGCCCAACAATGAACACTGAAGCTTTCTTT. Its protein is CASSPTMNTEAFF.

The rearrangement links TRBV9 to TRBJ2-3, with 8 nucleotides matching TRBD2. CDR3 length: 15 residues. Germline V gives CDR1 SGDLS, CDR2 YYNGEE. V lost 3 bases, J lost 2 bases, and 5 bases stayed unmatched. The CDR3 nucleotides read TGTGCCAGCAGCGCCGCGGGGGGCCTCACAGATACGCAGTATTTT. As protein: CASSAAGGLTDTQYF.

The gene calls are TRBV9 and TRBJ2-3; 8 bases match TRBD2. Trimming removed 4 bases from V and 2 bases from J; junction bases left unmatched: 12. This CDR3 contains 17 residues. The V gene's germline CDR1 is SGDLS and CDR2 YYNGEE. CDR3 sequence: CASSPSGLAGFTDTQYF. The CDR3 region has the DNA TGTGCCAGCAGCCCTTCCGGACTAGCAGGCTTCACAGATACGCAGTATTTT.

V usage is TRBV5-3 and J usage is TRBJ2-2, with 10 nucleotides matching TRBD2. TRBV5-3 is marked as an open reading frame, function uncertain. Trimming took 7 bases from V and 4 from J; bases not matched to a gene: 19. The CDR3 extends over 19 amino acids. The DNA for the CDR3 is TGTGCCAGAGTCCTAGGGAGGAGAGCGGGAGGGCCGGGCACCGGGGAGCTGTTTTTT. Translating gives CARVLGRRAGGPGTGELFF.

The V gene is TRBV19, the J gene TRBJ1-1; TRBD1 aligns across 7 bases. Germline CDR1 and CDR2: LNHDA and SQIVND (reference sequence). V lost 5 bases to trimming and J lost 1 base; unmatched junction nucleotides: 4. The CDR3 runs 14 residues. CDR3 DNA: TGTGCCAGTAGTTTCGACAGGGCGAACACTGAAGCTTTCTTT. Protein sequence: CASSFDRANTEAFF.

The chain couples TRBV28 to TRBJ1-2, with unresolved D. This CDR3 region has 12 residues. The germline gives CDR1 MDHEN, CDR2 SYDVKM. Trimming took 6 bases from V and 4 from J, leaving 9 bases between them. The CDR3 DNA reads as TGTGCCAGCAGCGTCGTCAGCTATGGCTACACCTTC. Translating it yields CASSVVSYGYTF.

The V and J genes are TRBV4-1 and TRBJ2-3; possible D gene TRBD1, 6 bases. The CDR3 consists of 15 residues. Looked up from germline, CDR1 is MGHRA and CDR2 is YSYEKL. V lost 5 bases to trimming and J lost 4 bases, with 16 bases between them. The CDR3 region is CASSVRDTSPDTQYF. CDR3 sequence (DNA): TGCGCCAGCAGCGTCCGGGACACCAGCCCAGATACGCAGTATTTT.

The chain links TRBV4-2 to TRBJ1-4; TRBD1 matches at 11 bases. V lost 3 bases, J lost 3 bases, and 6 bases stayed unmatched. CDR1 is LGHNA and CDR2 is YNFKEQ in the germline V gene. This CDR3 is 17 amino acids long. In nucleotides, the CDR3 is TGTGCCAGCAGCCAGTCCGGACAGGGGGCCGCTAATGAAAAACTGTTTTTT. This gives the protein CASSQSGQGAANEKLFF.

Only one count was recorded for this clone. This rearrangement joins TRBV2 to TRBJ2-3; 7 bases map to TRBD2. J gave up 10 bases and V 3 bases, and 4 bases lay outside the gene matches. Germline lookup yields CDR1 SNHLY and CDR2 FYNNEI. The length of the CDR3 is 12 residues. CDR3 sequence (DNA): TGTGCCAGCAGTGAGACTAGCAGCCCGCAGTATTTT. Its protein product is CASSETSSPQYF.

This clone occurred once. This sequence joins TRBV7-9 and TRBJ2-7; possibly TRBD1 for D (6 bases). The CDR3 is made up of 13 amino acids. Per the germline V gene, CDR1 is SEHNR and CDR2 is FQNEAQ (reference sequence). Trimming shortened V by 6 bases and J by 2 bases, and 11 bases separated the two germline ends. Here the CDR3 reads CASRTRGTYEQYF. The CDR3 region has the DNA TGTGCCAGCAGGACAAGGGGGACCTACGAGCAGTACTTC.

The CDR3 sequence is CAWSGQTSGRAEQFF. The CDR3 DNA is TGTGCCTGGAGTGGCCAGACTAGCGGGAGGGCCGAACAGTTCTTC. The V call is TRBV30, the J call TRBJ2-1, with 14 bases aligning to TRBD2. The CDR3 extends over 15 amino acids. Per the germline V gene, CDR1 is GTSNPN and CDR2 is SVGIG (reference sequence). Trimming removed 1 base from V and 13 bases from J; junction bases left unmatched: 9.

The CDR3, as DNA: TGTGCCAGCAGTGGGAGCGGGGAGGACATTCAGTACTTC. As protein: CASSGSGEDIQYF. The chain recombines TRBV6-1 with TRBJ2-4, with 7 bases that match TRBD2. From germline, CDR1 is MNHNS and CDR2 SASEGT. The CDR3 runs 13 residues. The V and J ends lost 4 bases and 8 bases, in that order; junction bases with no gene match: 5.

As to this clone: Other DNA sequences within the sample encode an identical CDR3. CDR3 sequence reads: CASSRDRGETQYF. CDR3 DNA: TGTGCCAGCAGCCGCGACAGGGGGGAGACCCAGTACTTC. The V call is TRBV5-4, the J call TRBJ2-5; 9 nucleotides align to TRBD1. Germline V gene lookup returns CDR1 SGHNT and CDR2 YYREEE (reference sequence). The length of the CDR3 is 13 residues. With 4 bases clipped from V and 5 bases from J, the junction kept 3 bases outside the gene matches.

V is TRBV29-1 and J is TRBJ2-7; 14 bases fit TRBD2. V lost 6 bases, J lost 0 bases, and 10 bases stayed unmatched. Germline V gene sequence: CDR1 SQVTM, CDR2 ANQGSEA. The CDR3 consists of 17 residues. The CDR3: CSVLGLAGAQSSYEQYF. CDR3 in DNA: TGCAGCGTATTGGGACTAGCGGGGGCCCAGAGCTCCTACGAGCAGTACTTC.

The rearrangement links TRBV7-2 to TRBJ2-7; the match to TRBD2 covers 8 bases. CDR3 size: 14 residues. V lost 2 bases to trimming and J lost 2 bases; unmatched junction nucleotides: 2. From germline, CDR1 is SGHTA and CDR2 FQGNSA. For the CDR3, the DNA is TGTGCCAGCAGCTTAACCGGGGGGGCCTACGAGCAGTACTTC. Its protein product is CASSLTGGAYEQYF.

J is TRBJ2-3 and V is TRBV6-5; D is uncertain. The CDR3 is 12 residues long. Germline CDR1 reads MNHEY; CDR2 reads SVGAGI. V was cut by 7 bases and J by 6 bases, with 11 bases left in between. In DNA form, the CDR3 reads TGTGCCAGCACCTCAGCGTCCGATACGCAGTATTTT. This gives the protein CASTSASDTQYF.

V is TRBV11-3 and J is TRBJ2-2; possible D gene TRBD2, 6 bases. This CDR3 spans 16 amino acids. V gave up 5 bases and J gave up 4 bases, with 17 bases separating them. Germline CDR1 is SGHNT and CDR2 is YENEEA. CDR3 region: CASSPSAGSTTGELFF. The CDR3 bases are TGTGCCAGCAGCCCGTCAGCCGGGAGCACCACCGGGGAGCTGTTTTTT.